This TCR beta chain was recorded in a study of blood T cell repertoires in COVID-19. Study information: The United States, Italy and Spain were the sources of the acute and convalescent COVID-19 samples. Nucleic acid was either cDNA or gDNA, and it came from T cells, B-cell-depleted T cells, or PBMCs.

The CDR3 loop spans 13 amino acids. V was cut by 8 bases and J by 4 bases, with 14 bases left in between. From germline, CDR1 is MGHDK and CDR2 SYGVNS. Libraries were prepared by immunoSEQ multiplex PCR; TCRdb keeps only in-frame clonotypes and omits some of them. The repertoire holds 230,000 or so clones, 80% to 85% seen once, with 3.4% in the top ten. Before being deemed recovered, Cohort 3 donors had two negative PCRs, clearance, or symptom resolution. The chain couples TRBV25-1 to TRBJ1-1, with a weak D call TRBD1 (5 bases). The sequencing sample was made of PBMCs or T cells enriched from blood (not recorded which). This clonotype was sampled from a man in his fifties or sixties who had recovered from COVID-19. The CDR3 DNA sequence: TGTGCCAGCGCCTCTGGGGGGACCACTGAAGCTTTCTTT. Amino acids: CASASGGTTEAFF.